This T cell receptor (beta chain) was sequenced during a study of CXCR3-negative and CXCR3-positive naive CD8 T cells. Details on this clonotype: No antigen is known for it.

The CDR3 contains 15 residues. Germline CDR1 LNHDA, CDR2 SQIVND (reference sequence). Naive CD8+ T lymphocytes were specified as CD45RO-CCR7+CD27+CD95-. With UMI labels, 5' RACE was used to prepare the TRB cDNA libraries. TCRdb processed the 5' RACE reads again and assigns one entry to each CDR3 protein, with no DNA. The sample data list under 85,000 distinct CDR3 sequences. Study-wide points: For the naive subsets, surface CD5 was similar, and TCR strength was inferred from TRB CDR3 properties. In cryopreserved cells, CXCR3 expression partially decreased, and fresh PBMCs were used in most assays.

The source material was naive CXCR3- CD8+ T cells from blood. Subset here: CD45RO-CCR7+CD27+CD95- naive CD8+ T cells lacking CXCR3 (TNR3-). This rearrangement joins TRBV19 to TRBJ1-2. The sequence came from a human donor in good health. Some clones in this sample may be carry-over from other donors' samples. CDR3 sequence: CASSTFSHADDGYTF.